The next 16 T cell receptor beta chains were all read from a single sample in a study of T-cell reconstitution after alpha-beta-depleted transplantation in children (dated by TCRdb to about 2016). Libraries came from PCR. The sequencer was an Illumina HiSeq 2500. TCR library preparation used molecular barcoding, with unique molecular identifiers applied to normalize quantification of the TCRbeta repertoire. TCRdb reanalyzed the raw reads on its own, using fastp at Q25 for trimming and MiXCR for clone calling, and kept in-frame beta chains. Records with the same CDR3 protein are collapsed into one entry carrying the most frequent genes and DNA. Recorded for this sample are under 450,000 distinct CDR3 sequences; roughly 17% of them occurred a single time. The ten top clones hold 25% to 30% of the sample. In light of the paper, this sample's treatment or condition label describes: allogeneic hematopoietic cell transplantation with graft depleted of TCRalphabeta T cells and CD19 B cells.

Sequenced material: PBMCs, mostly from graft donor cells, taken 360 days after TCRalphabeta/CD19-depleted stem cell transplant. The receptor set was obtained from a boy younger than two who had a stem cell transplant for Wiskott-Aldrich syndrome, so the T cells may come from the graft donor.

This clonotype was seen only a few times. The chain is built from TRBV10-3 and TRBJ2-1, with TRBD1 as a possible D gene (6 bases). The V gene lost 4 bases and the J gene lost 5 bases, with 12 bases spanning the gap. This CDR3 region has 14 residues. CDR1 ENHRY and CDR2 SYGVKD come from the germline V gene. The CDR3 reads CAISGHREHNEQFF. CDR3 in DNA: TGTGCCATCAGTGGCCACAGGGAACACAATGAGCAGTTCTTC.

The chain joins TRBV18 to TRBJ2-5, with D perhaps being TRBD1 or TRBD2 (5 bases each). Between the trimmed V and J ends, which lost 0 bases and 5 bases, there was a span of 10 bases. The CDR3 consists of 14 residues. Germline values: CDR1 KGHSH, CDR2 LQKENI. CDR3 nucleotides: TGTGCCAGCTCACCACCGAACGGGGCGGAGACCCAGTACTTC. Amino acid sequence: CASSPPNGAETQYF.

DNA of the CDR3: TGCGCCAGCAGCCGTCTCAGGGGACCATACGAGCAGTACTTC. Its translation is CASSRLRGPYEQYF. The chain has TRBV4-1 and TRBJ2-7; a possible D gene is TRBD1 (6 bases). The V gene lost 4 bases and the J gene lost 4 bases, with 14 bases spanning the gap. The germline V gene encodes CDR1 MGHRA and CDR2 YSYEKL. The CDR3 spans 14 residues.

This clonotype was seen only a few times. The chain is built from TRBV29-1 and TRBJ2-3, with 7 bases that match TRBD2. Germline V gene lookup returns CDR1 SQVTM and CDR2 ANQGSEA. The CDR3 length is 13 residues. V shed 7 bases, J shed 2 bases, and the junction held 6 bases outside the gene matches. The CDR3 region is CSASLAATDTQYF. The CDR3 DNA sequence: TGCAGCGCCTCGCTAGCGGCCACAGATACGCAGTATTTT.

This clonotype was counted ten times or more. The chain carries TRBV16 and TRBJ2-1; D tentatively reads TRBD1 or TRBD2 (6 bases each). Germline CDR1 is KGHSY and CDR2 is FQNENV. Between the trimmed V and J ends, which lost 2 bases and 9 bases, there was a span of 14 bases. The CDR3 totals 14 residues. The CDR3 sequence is CASSQRPQGGEQFF. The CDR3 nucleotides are TGTGCCAGCAGCCAACGACCACAGGGAGGTGAGCAGTTCTTC.

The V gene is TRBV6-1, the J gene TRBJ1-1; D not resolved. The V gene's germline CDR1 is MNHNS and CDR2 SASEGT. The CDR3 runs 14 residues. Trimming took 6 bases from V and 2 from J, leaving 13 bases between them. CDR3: CASRLLTGNTEAFF. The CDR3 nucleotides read TGTGCCAGCAGGCTCCTTACCGGCAACACTGAAGCTTTCTTT.

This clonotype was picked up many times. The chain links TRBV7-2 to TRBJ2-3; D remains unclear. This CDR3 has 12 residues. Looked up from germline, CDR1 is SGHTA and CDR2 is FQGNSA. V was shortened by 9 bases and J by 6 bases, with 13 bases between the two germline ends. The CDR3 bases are TGTGCCAGTAGGGTCTTTGGGGATACGCAGTATTTT. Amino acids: CASRVFGDTQYF.

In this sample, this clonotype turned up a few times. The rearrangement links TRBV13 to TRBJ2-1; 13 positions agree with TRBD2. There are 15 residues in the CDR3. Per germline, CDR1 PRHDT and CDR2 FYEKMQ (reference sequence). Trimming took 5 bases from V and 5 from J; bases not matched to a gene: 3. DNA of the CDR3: TGTGCCAGCAGCGGCGGACTAGCGGGGGACAATGAGCAGTTCTTC. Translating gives CASSGGLAGDNEQFF. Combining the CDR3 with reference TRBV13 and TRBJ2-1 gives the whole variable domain AAGVIQSPRHLIKEKRETATLKCYPIPRHDTVYWYQQGPGQDPQFLISFYEKMQSDKGSIPDRFSAQQFSDYHSELNMSSLELGDSALYFCASSGGLAGDNEQFFGPGTRLTVL.

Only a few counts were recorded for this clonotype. The CDR3 region is CASTWPLAGSGANVLTF. The CDR3 bases are TGTGCCAGCACCTGGCCCCTGGCGGGCTCTGGGGCCAACGTCCTGACTTTC. V is TRBV12-3 or TRBV12-4 and J is TRBJ2-6; D may be TRBD2 (5 bases). The CDR3 sequence is 17 residues long. Between the trimmed V and J ends, which lost 7 bases and 0 bases, there was a span of 16 bases.

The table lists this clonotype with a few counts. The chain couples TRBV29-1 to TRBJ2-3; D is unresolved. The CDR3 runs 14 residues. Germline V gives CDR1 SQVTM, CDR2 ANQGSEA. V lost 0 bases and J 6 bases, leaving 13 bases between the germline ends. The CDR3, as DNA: TGCAGCGTTGAAGACTGGGCAGGCCCCGATACGCAGTATTTT. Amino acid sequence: CSVEDWAGPDTQYF.

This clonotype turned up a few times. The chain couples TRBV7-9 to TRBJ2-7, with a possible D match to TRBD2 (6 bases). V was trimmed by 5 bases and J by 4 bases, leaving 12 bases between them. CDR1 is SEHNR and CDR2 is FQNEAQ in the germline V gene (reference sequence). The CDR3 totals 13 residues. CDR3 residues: CASSPGDRYEQYF. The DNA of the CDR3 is TGTGCCAGCAGCCCGGGAGACAGATACGAGCAGTACTTC.

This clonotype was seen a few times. The chain's CDR3 is CAISLGQGGMNTEAFF. CDR3 sequence (DNA): TGTGCCATCAGTCTGGGACAGGGGGGGATGAACACTGAAGCTTTCTTT. This rearrangement joins TRBV10-3 to TRBJ1-1; 11 positions match TRBD1. Germline lookup yields CDR1 ENHRY and CDR2 SYGVKD. J gave up 0 bases and V 5 bases, and 5 bases lay outside the gene matches. The CDR3 runs 16 residues.

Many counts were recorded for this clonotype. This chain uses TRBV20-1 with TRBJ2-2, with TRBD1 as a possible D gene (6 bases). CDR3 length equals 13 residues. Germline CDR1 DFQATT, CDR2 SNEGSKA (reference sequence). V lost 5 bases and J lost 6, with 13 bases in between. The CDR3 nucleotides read TGCAGTGCTTACACAGGGTTATCCGGGGAGCTGTTTTTT. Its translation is CSAYTGLSGELFF.

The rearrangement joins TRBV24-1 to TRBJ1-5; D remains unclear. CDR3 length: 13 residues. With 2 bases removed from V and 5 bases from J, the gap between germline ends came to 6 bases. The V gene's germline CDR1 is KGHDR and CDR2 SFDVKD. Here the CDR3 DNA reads TGTGCCACCAGTGATTCCACCCATCAGCCCCAGCATTTT. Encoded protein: CATSDSTHQPQHF.

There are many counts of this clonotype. CDR3 region: CASSLLRHAEQYF. CDR3 in DNA: TGTGCCAGCAGTTTATTGCGTCACGCCGAGCAGTACTTC. The rearrangement uses TRBV12-3 or TRBV12-4 and TRBJ2-7; D is ambiguous. V lost 2 bases to trimming and J lost 6 bases, with 11 bases between them. The CDR3 sequence is 13 residues long.

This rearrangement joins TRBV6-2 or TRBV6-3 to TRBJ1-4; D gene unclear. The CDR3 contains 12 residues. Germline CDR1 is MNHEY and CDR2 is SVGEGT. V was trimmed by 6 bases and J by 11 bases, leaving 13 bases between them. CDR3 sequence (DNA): TGTGCCAGCAGCAACGTCGGCGGGAAACTGTTTTTT. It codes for CASSNVGGKLFF.